This TCR beta chain was identified during a study of T cell responses to AZD1222 COVID-19 vaccine. Study observations and caveats: No day 14 peak samples; only post-peak repertoires were characterized. Only a handful of AZD1222 recipients, more than five in all, had baseline seropositivity.

Here immunoSEQ multiplex PCR was the method, and the copy in TCRdb shows in-frame clones only, minus some. The sample has 80,000 to 90,000 clones; roughly nine tenths are singletons. Germline CDR1 reads ENHRY; CDR2 reads SYGVKD. This CDR3 spans 13 amino acids. V dropped 0 bases and J dropped 8 bases, with 10 bases sitting between them. This clone showed up just once. The target antigen is unknown. The chain joins TRBV10-3 to TRBJ1-2; no firm D call. The starting material was peripheral blood, obtained 28 days after the second AZD1222 dose. The source is an adult who received the AZD1222 COVID-19 vaccine. The chain's CDR3 is CAISESKGIGYTF. The CDR3 DNA follows: TGTGCCATCAGTGAGTCGAAGGGAATCGGCTACACCTTC.